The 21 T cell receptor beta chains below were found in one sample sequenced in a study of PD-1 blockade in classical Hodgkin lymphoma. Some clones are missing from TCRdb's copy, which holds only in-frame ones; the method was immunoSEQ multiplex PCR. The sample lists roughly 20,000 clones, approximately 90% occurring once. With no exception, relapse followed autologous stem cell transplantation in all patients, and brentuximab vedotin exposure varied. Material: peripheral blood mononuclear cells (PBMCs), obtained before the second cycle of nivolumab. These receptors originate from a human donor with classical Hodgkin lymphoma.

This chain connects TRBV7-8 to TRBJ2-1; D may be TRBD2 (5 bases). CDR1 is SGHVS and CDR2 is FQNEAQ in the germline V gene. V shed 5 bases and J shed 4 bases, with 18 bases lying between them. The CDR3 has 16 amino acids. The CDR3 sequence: CASSRTGSWEYNEQFF. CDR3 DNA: TGTGCCAGCAGCCGCACGGGGTCGTGGGAATACAATGAGCAGTTCTTC.

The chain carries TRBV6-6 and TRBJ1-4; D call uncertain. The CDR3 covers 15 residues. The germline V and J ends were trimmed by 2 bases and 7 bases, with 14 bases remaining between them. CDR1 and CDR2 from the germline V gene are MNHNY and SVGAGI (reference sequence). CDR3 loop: CASSYEVGITEKLFF. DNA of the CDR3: TGTGCCAGCAGTTACGAAGTGGGAATAACTGAAAAACTGTTTTTT.

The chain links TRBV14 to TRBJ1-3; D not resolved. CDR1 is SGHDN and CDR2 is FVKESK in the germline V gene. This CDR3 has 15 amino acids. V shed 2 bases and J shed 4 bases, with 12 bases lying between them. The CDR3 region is CASSQMRAAGNTIYF. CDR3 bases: TGTGCCAGCAGCCAAATGAGGGCGGCGGGAAACACCATATATTTT. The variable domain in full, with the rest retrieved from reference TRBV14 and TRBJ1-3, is EAGVTQFPSHSVIEKGQTVTLRCDPISGHDNLYWYRRVMGKEIKFLLHFVKESKQDESGMPNNRFLAERTGGTYSTLKVQPAELEDSGVYFCASSQMRAAGNTIYFGEGSWLTVV.

CDR3 in DNA: TGTGCCAGTAGTATTCCCCTGCACGCTCGAGATACGCAGTATTTT. Protein: CASSIPLHARDTQYF. The J gene is TRBJ2-3, the V gene TRBV19; D gene unclear. Trimming took 3 bases from V and 5 from J, leaving 15 bases between them. Germline values: CDR1 LNHDA, CDR2 SQIVND (reference sequence). This CDR3 region has 15 residues.

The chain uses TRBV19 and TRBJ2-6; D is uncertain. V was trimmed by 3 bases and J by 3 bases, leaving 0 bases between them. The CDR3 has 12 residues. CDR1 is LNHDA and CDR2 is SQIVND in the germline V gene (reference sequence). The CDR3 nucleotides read TGTGCCAGTAGTATTGGGGCCAACGTCCTGACTTTC. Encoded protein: CASSIGANVLTF.

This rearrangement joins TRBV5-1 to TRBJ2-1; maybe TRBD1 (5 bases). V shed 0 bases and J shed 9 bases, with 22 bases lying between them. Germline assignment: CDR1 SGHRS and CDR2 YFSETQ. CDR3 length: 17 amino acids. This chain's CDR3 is CASSLDPGISSTGEQFF. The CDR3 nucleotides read TGCGCCAGCAGCTTGGATCCAGGCATTAGTTCCACAGGTGAGCAGTTCTTC.

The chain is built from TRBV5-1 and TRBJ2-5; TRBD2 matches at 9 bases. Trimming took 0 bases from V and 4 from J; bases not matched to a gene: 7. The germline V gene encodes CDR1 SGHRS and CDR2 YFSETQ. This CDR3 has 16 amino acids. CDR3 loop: CASSLAAGGQGETQYF. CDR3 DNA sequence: TGCGCCAGCAGCTTGGCGGCGGGGGGGCAGGGAGAGACCCAGTACTTC.

The CDR3 DNA reads as TGCGCCAGCAGCCCGGGACTAGCGGGAACCTACGAGCAGTACTTC. Encoded protein: CASSPGLAGTYEQYF. The V gene is TRBV5-1, the J gene TRBJ2-7; 13 nucleotides agree with TRBD2. This CDR3 has 15 amino acids. CDR1 is SGHRS, CDR2 YFSETQ, per germline. Losses at the gene ends were 4 bases for V and 2 bases for J; bases not matched to a gene: 3.

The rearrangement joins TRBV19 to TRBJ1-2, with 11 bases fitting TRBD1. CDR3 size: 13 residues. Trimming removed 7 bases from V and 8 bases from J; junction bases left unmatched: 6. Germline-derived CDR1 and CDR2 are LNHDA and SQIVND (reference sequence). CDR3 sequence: CASTGTGGYGYTF. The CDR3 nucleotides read TGTGCCAGTACCGGGACAGGGGGTTACGGCTACACCTTC. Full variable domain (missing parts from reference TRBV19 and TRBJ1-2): DGGITQSPKYLFRKEGQNVTLSCEQNLNHDAMYWYRQDPGQGLRLIYYSQIVNDFQKGDIAEGYSVSREKKESFPLTVTSAQKNPTAFYLCASTGTGGYGYTFGSGTRLTVV.

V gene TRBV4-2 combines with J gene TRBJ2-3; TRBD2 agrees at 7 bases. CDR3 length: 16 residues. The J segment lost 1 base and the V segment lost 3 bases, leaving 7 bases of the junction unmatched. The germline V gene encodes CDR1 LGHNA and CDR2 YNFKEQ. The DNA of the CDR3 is TGTGCCAGCAGCCATCCATTTGGGGGGGGCACAGATACGCAGTATTTT. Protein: CASSHPFGGGTDTQYF.

The CDR3 here is CASSSQGTWISGNTIYF. The CDR3 DNA reads TGTGCCAGCAGCTCACAGGGCACCTGGATCTCTGGAAACACCATATATTTT. The chain recombines TRBV2 with TRBJ1-3; the D gene is possibly TRBD1 (6 bases). Germline V gene sequence: CDR1 SNHLY, CDR2 FYNNEI. The V gene lost 6 bases and the J gene lost 0 bases, with 18 bases spanning the gap. This CDR3 contains 17 residues.

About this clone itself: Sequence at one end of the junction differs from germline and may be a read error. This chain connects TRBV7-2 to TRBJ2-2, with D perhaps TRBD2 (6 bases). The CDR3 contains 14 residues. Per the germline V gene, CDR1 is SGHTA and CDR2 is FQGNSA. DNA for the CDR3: TGTGCCAGCAGCTTAGTAAGGAACACCGGGGGGCTGTTTTTT. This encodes CASSLVRNTGGLFF. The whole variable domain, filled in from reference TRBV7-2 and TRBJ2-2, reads GAGVSQSPSNKVTEKGKDVELRCDPISGHTALYWYRQSLGQGLEFLIYFQGNSAPDKSGLPSDRFSAERTGGSVSTLTIQRTQQEDSAVYLCASSLVRNTGGLFFGEGSRLTVL.

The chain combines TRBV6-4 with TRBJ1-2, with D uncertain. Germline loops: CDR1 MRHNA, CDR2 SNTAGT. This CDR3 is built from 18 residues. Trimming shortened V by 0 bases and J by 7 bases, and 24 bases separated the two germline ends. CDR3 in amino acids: CASSDSGTRHPQDGGYTF. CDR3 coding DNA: TGTGCCAGCAGTGACTCGGGAACCCGACACCCCCAAGATGGTGGCTACACCTTC.

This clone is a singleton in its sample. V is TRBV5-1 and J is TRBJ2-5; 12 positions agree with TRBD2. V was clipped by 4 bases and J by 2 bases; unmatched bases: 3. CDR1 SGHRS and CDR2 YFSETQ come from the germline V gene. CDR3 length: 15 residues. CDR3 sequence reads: CASSPSGGGQETQYF. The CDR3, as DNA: TGCGCCAGCAGCCCTAGCGGGGGGGGTCAAGAGACCCAGTACTTC.

CDR3 nucleotide sequence: TGTGCCGGGACAGATTACAATGAGCAGTTCTTC. This gives the protein CAGTDYNEQFF. The chain combines TRBV30 with TRBJ2-1, with 7 bases that match TRBD1. CDR1 GTSNPN and CDR2 SVGIG come from the germline V gene (reference sequence). The CDR3 consists of 11 residues. V trimming: 8 bases; J trimming: 4 bases; junction bases outside the gene matches: 2.

The CDR3: CASSLEGSSGVYF. CDR3 sequence (DNA): TGTGCCAGCAGCTTAGAGGGTTCTTCTGGGGTGTACTTC. The J gene is TRBJ2-7, the V gene TRBV7-9; D remains unclear. The V gene's germline CDR1 is SEHNR and CDR2 FQNEAQ (reference sequence). The ends were cut back, 1 base at V and 12 bases at J, with 16 bases in the middle. This CDR3 comprises 13 residues. Using reference TRBV7-9 and TRBJ2-7 for the parts outside the CDR3, the full variable domain is DTGVSQNPRHKITKRGQNVTFRCDPISEHNRLYWYRQTLGQGPEFLTYFQNEAQLEKSRLLSDRFSAERPKGSFSTLEIQRTEQGDSAMYLCASSLEGSSGVYFGPGTRLTVT.

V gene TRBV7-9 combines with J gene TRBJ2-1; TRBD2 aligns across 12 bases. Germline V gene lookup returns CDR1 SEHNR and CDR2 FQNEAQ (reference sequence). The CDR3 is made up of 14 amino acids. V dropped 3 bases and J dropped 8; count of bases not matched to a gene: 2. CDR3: CASSFRTSGDEQFF. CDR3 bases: TGTGCCAGCAGCTTCCGGACTAGCGGGGATGAGCAGTTCTTC.

The CDR3 nucleotides read TGCGCCAGCAGCTTGGTGAGGATAGCGGGGTCCTACGAGCAGTACTTC. This codes for CASSLVRIAGSYEQYF. The chain uses TRBV5-1 and TRBJ2-7; 8 bases fit TRBD2. The CDR3 sequence is 16 residues long. Germline CDR1 SGHRS, CDR2 YFSETQ. Trimming removed 0 bases from V and 1 base from J; junction bases left unmatched: 6.

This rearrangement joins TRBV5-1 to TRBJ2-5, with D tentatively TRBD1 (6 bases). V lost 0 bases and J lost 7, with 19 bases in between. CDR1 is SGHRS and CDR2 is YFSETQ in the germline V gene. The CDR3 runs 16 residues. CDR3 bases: TGCGCCAGCAGCTTGGGGGAACTGAGGGGGACGGGGACCCAGTACTTC. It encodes CASSLGELRGTGTQYF.

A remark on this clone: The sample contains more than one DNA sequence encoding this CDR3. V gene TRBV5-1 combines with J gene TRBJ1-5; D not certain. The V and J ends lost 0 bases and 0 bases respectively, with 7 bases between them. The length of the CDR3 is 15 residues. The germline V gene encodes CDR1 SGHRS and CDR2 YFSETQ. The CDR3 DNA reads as TGCGCCAGCAGCTTGGGCGGCGTTAGCAATCAGCCCCAGCATTTT. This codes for CASSLGGVSNQPQHF. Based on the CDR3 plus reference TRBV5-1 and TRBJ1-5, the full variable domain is KAGVTQTPRYLIKTRGQQVTLSCSPISGHRSVSWYQQTPGQGLQFLFEYFSETQRNKGNFPGRFSGRQFSNSRSEMNVSTLELGDSALYLCASSLGGVSNQPQHFGDGTRLSIL.

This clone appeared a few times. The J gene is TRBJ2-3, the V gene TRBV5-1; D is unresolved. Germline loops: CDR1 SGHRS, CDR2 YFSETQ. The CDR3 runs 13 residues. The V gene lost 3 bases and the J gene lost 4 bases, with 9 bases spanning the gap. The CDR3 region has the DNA TGCGCCAGCAGCTGGGCAGGTGCAGATACGCAGTATTTT. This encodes CASSWAGADTQYF.